Sequencing of this T cell receptor beta chain was carried out in a study of beta chain features in type 1 diabetes. The whole isolated RNA underwent reverse transcription, so sequencing captured expressed TCRB transcripts. Data came from immunoSEQ multiplex PCR; TCRdb stores just in-frame clones and leaves some out. The repertoire holds 200,000 to 250,000 clones, about 14% seen once, with almost 0.02% in the top ten. Every single donor gave one heparinised blood draw, and these averaged roughly 100 mL. Purity above 98% was achieved in all sorted populations. Notes on the study in general: Type 1 diabetes patients showed a moderate but significant shortening of TCRB CDR3s in all four CD4+ subsets. Still unanswered here is whether HLA type influences TCRB rearrangement. Compared with healthy donors, patients appeared to share more similar naive, central memory and regulatory TCRB repertoires.

The CDR3 has 14 amino acids. Germline V gene lookup returns CDR1 SGHRS and CDR2 YFSETQ. V shed 4 bases and J 6 bases; nucleotides not matched to a gene: 8. The sample holds a few counts of this clone. Its specificity is not known. The origin of this receptor is a man aged 25-45 years with type 1 diabetes. Sequenced sample: naive CD4+ T cells from blood. The chain employs TRBV5-1 and TRBJ1-2; 8 nucleotides align to TRBD1. The CDR3 nucleotides read TGCGCCAGCAGCCTGACAGGGGCGGGAAATGGCTACACCTTC. It yields the protein CASSLTGAGNGYTF. Filled out from reference TRBV5-1 and TRBJ1-2, the complete variable domain reads KAGVTQTPRYLIKTRGQQVTLSCSPISGHRSVSWYQQTPGQGLQFLFEYFSETQRNKGNFPGRFSGRQFSNSRSEMNVSTLELGDSALYLCASSLTGAGNGYTFGSGTRLTVV.